This T cell receptor (beta chain) appears in the sequencing data of a study of response to subunit inactivated influenza vaccine. The CDR3 totals 15 residues. Germline values: CDR1 DFQATT, CDR2 SNEGSKA (reference sequence). V lost 0 bases and J lost 4, with 15 bases in between. Notes on the study in general: That few new T cells are recruited by each seasonal influenza vaccination was the authors' suggestion.

Many counts were recorded for this clonotype. Antigen: not known. TCRdb passed the RT-PCR reads through MiXCR, listing each CDR3 protein once. This table has hundreds of thousands of distinct CDR3 sequences, 15% to 18% appearing once. Sequencing was performed on PBMCs from blood, taken 12 days after vaccination. V is TRBV20-1 and J is TRBJ1-2; D is perhaps TRBD1 (5 bases). This sequence was found in a man aged 45-65 years who received an inactivated influenza vaccine. CDR3 nucleotide sequence: TGCAGTGCTAGAGATCTTAAGGGGCCGGTCTATGGCTACACCTTC. Amino acids: CSARDLKGPVYGYTF.